The source of this T cell receptor beta chain is a study of OX40 agonist ivuxolimab in advanced cancers. Study overall: The drug used for patients, ivuxolimab, was an agonistic anti-OX40 (CD134) antibody. Aged roughly 20 to 79 with a mean of 60 years, they were about 83% male. Whole-study findings and limits: Among some nonresponders, normalized T-cell clonal expansion was also low.

In regard to this clone: Its antigen is still unknown.

Sequenced by immunoSEQ multiplex PCR; TCRdb stores in-frame clones only, minus some. The top ten hold over 1% of the sample, which has around 56,000 clones, 79% seen once. Specimen: CD4+ or CD8+ T cells sorted from blood, collected in a trial of the OX40 agonist ivuxolimab. This clonotype was obtained from an adult with an advanced solid tumor such as melanoma, head and neck, liver or kidney cancer.

In DNA, the CDR3 is TGTGCCAGCAGCCCACGTTGGGGGTTCGGAGGAAACACCATATATTTT. Translation gives CASSPRWGFGGNTIYF. The chain carries TRBV7-9 and TRBJ1-3, with D maybe TRBD1 (5 bases). The CDR3 covers 16 residues. V lost 5 bases, J lost 4 bases, and 18 bases lay in between. Germline V gives CDR1 SEHNR, CDR2 FQNEAQ (reference sequence).